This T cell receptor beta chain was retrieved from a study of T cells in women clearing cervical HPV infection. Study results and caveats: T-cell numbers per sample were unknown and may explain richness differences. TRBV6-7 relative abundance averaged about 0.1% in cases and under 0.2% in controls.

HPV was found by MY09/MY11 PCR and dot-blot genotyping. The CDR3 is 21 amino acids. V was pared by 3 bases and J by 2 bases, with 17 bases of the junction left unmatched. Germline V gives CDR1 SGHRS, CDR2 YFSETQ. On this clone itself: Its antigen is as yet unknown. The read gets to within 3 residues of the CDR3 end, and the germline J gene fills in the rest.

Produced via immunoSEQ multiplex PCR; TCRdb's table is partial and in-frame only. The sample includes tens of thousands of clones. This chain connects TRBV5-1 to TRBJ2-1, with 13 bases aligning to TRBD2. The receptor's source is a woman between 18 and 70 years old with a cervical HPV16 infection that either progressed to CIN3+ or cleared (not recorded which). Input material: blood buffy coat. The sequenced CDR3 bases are TGCGCCAGCAGCTCAACAGGGGGCCAGGGACTAGCGGGATCCACCTACAATGAG. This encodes CASSSTGGQGLAGSTYNE. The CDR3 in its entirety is CASSSTGGQGLAGSTYNEQFF.